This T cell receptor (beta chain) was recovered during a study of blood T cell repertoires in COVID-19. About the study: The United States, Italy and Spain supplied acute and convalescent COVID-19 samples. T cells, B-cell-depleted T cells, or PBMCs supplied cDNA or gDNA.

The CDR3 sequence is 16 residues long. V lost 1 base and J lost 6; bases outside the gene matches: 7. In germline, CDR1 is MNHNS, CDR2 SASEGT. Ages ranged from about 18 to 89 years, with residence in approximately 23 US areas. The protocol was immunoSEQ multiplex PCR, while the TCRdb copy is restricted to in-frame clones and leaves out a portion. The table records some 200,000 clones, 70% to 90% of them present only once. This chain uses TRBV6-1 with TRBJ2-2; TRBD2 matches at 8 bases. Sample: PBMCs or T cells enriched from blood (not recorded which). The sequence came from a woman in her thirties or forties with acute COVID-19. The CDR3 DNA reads TGTGCCAGCAGTGAAGTCGGGAGGGGATCCCCCGGGGAGCTGTTTTTT. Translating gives CASSEVGRGSPGELFF.